This TCR beta chain is drawn from a study of identifying expanded T cells in peripheral blood. The germline V and J ends were trimmed by 3 bases and 7 bases, with 10 bases remaining between them. This CDR3 has 13 amino acids. The V gene's germline CDR1 is LNHDA and CDR2 SQIVND (reference sequence). Measured with immunoSEQ multiplex PCR; TCRdb has only the in-frame clones, and not every one. The profile shows over 70,000 clones, approximately 90% of them singletons. The clonotype was recovered from a person aged 18 to 75 in good health. Specimen: blood. The chain joins TRBV19 to TRBJ1-5; no clear D. DNA of the CDR3: TGTGCCAGTAGTATCGAAAGGCGGCAGCCCCAGCATTTT. It encodes CASSIERRQPQHF.